What follows is one T cell receptor (beta chain) and its context. Sequencing used immunoSEQ multiplex PCR; TCRdb keeps in-frame clones, though not all of them. Of about 140,000 clones listed, around 89% are singletons. The data stem from a study of T cell responses to AZD1222 COVID-19 vaccine. The V gene's germline CDR1 is GTSNPN and CDR2 SVGIG (reference sequence). The V end was cut by 0 bases, the J end by 8 bases, with 11 bases between. The CDR3 length is 14 residues. The V call is TRBV30, the J call TRBJ1-6, with a possible D match to TRBD1 (6 bases). Sample: peripheral blood, taken on day 0 of AZD1222 vaccination. This sequence was found in an adult in good health. In DNA form, the CDR3 reads TGTGCCTGGAGTGTAAAGGGGGTGTATTCACCCCTCCACTTT. It is translated as CAWSVKGVYSPLHF.